This T cell receptor (beta chain) emerged from a study of cytomegalovirus exposure and HLA in healthy donors. Study in general: The same platform was used for the approximately 120 validation repertoires as for the 600 to 700 first-cohort repertoires, as reported in a later analysis.

This clone was observed once. Its cognate antigen is unknown. General study results and limits: Most TCR sequences showed up rarely, but some public TCRs showed up in many donors.

TCRdb keeps only in-frame clones here, not all; method: immunoSEQ multiplex PCR. The sample comprises 150,000 to 200,000 clones, approximately 86% of which are singletons, and approximately 2.6% rests with the top ten. V was pared by 7 bases and J by 0 bases, with 13 bases of the junction left unmatched. CDR3 size: 17 residues. Germline V lookup: CDR1 LNHDA, CDR2 SQIVND (reference sequence). J is TRBJ2-3 and V is TRBV19; TRBD2 matches at 7 bases. The sequencing sample was made of PBMCs. The clonotype comes from a man younger than 35 in good health and CMV-seropositive. CDR3 sequence reads: CASKKVHGGWSTDTQYF. The CDR3 bases are TGTGCCAGTAAAAAGGTGCACGGGGGGTGGAGCACAGATACGCAGTATTTT.